The rows below give T cell receptor beta chains drawn from one sample of a study of blood T cell repertoires in COVID-19. Assay used: immunoSEQ multiplex PCR; TCRdb lists only in-frame clones, some missing. The sample shows more than 200,000 clones, approximately 84% of them seen only once. Sample: peripheral blood. These receptors were taken from a man aged 50-59 years with acute or convalescent COVID-19. The conserved cysteine and the conserved F or W are not part of the CDR3 here. Fields, in order: V gene, J gene, CDR3 protein.

TRBV11-2	TRBJ2-2	ASSPGGVNTGELF
TRBV28	TRBJ2-5	ASSSGDQETQY
TRBV6-1	TRBJ1-5	ASSEIPGQRNQPQH
TRBV19	TRBJ2-7	ASSIQGAYEQY
TRBV5-4	TRBJ2-5	ASSLSVGGPETQY
TRBV27	TRBJ1-1	ASRPGTAKDTEAF
TRBV7-7	TRBJ1-1	ASSQQLNTEAF
TRBV21-1	TRBJ1-2	ASSNPLPTGGYGYT
TRBV30	TRBJ1-1	AWSGTGITEAF
TRBV18	TRBJ2-6	ASSPDSSGANVLT
TRBV2	TRBJ1-2	ASSVQGAGGYT
TRBV19	TRBJ1-1	ASRRQRLNTEAF
TRBV2	TRBJ1-2	ASSVEQLGYT
TRBV19	TRBJ1-5	ASKDVPGNDQPQH
TRBV2	TRBJ1-6	ASTLVWMMSMDSPLH
TRBV6-5	TRBJ2-7	ASSSSRGRPSEQY
TRBV4-1	TRBJ2-7	ASSLITGGKSYEQY
TRBV2	TRBJ1-2	ASSRTTANYGYT
TRBV7-3	TRBJ2-1	ASSLNTNSYNEQF
TRBV6-2/TRBV6-3	TRBJ2-7	ASSSGTSGGNEQY
TRBV12-5	TRBJ1-5	ASGLSGGGGQPQH
TRBV6-5	TRBJ1-2	ASRTGQTNYGYT
TRBV5-1	TRBJ2-7	ASSLSGGSYEQY
TRBV15	TRBJ2-6	ATSRPQSSGANVLT
TRBV6-1	TRBJ1-3	ASSELGGGTGNTIY
TRBV19	TRBJ1-1	ASSISIWDRGLNTEAF
TRBV6-6	TRBJ1-5	ASTSTPTGGRQPQH
TRBV23-1	TRBJ1-5	ASSRGEGDQPQH
TRBV5-6	TRBJ2-4	ASSLQWGRQPKNIQY
TRBV9	TRBJ2-2	ASSAGQGTTGELF